This T cell receptor (beta chain) derives from a study of post-analysis software for immune sequencing data. cDNA libraries for TCR beta contained unique molecular identifiers. TCRdb analysed the PCR reads with MiXCR anew, one entry per CDR3 protein. Of about 190,000 distinct CDR3 sequences in the sample, about 30% were seen once. This TCR derives from a girl aged 2-17 years with multiple sclerosis. The sample was blood.

The CDR3 DNA reads TGTGCCAGCTCGGGGGTAGGGGTTGGCACTGAAGCTTTCTTT. It is translated as CASSGVGVGTEAFF. This rearrangement joins TRBV27 to TRBJ1-1, with a tentative D call TRBD1 (5 bases). The CDR3 is 14 residues long. Germline V lookup: CDR1 MNHEY, CDR2 SMNVEV (reference sequence). V shed 8 bases and J shed 4 bases, with 17 bases lying between them.